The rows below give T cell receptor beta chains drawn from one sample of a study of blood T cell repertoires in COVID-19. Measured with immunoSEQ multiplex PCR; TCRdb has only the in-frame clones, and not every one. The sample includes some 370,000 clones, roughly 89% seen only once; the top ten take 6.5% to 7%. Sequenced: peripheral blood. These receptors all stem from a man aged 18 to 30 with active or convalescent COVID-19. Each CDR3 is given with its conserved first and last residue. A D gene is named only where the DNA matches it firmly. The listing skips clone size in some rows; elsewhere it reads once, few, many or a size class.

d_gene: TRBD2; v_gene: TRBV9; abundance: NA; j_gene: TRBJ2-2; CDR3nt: TGTGCCAGCAGGGGGACTAGCGGGACCGGGGAGCTGTTTTTT; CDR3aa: CASRGTSGTGELFF
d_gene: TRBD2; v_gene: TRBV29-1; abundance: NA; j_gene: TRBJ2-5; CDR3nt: TGCAGCTACCGTCGGGGGGGGCGAGAGACCCAGTACTTC; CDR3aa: CSYRRGGRETQYF
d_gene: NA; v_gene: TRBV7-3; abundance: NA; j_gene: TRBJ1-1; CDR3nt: TGTGCCAGCAGCTTTCCCGGGGAGTACACTGAAGCTTTCTTT; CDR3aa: CASSFPGEYTEAFF
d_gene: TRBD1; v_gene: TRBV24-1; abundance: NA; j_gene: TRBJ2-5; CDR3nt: TGTGCCACCAGTGATCCCGGGACAGGGGGCCGGGAGACCCAGTACTTC; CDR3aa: CATSDPGTGGRETQYF
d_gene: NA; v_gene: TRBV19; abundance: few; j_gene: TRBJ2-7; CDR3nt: TGTGCCAGTAGTATCGGCTCTGGGAGCTCCTACGAGCAGTACTTC; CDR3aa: CASSIGSGSSYEQYF
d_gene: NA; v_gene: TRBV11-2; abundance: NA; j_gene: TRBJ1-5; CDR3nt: TGTGCCAGCAGCCCAGACTCTAGCAATCAGCCCCAGCATTTT; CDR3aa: CASSPDSSNQPQHF
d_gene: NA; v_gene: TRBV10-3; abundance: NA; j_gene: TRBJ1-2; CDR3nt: TGTGCCATCAGTGAGCAGGATAACTATGGCTACACCTTC; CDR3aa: CAISEQDNYGYTF
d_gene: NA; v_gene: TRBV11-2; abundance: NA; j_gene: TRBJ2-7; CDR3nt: TGTGCCAGCAGCTTATTTAGCACGACCGGCGAGCAGTACTTC; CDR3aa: CASSLFSTTGEQYF
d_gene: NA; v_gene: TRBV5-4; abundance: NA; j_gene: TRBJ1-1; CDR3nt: TGTGCCAGCAGCTTGGGGGCTATAAACACTGAAGCTTTCTTT; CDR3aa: CASSLGAINTEAFF
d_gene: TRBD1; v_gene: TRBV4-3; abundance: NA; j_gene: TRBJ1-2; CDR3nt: TGCGCCAGCAGCCAAGATAGGCTCGGACAGGGGGACTATGGCTACACCTTC; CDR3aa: CASSQDRLGQGDYGYTF
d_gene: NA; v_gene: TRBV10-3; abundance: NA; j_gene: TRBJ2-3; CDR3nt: TGTGCCATCACCAAGGAGAGGGCGGGGCGGAGCACAGATACGCAGTATTTT; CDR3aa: CAITKERAGRSTDTQYF
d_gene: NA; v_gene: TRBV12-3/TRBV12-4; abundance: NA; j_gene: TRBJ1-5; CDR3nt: TGTGCCAGCAGATCTAACAGGGAACAGCCCCAGCATTTT; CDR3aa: CASRSNREQPQHF
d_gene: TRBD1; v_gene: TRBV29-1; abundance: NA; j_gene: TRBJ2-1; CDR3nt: TGCAGCGCCCGGACAGGGGGAATTTTCGGTGAGCAGTTCTTC; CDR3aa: CSARTGGIFGEQFF
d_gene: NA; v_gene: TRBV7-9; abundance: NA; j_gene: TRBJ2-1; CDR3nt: TGTGCCAGCAGCAAGGACTTCAGCTCCTACAATGAGCAGTTCTTC; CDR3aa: CASSKDFSSYNEQFF
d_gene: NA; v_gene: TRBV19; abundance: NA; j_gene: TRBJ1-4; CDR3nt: TGTGCCACAACCTTTGGAGGCGGTGAAAAACTGTTTTTT; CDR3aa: CATTFGGGEKLFF
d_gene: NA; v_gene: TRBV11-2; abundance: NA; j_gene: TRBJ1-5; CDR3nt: TGTGCCAGCAGCTTAGGTAGGGCGGGGAACCCGGTCAATCAGCCCCAGCATTTT; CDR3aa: CASSLGRAGNPVNQPQHF
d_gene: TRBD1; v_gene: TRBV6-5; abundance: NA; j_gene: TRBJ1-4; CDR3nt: TGTGCCAGCAGGAGACAGGGGGGGGGAGAAAAACTGTTTTTT; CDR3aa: CASRRQGGGEKLFF
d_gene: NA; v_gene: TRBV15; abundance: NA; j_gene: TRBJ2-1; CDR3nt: TGTGCCACCTCAGAGAGGGTTGAGCAGTTCTTC; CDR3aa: CATSERVEQFF
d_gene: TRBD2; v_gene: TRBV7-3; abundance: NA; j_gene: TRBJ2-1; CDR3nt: TGTGCCAGCAGTCAAACCGGGACTAGTTACAATGAGCAGTTCTTC; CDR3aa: CASSQTGTSYNEQFF
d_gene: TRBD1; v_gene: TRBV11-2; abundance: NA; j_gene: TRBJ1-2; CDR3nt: TGTGCCAGCAGCTACCTTGGGACAGGGAAGGCCAGTGGCTACACCTTC; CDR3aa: CASSYLGTGKASGYTF
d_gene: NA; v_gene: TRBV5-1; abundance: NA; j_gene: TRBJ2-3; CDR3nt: TGCGCCAGCAGCTTTCTCGGACACGGCACAGATACGCAGTATTTT; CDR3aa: CASSFLGHGTDTQYF
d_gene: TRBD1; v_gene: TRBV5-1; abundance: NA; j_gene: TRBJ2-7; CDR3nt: TGCGCCAGCAGCTTGGTGGGACAGGGATACGAGCAGTACTTC; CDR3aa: CASSLVGQGYEQYF
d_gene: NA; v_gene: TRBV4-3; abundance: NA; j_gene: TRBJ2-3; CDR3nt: TGCGCCAGCAGCATCCGGGGCACAGATACGCAGTATTTT; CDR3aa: CASSIRGTDTQYF
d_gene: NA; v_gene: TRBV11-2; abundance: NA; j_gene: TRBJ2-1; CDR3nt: TGTGCCAGCCGGTGGGCAGGGTCTTACAATGAGCAGTTCTTC; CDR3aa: CASRWAGSYNEQFF
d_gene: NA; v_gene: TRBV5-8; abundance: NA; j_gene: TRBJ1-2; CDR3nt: TGTGCCAGCAGCTCATATGGCTACACCTTC; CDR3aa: CASSSYGYTF
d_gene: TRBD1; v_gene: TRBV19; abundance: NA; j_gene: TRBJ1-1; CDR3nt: TGTGCCAGTAGCCGAAACTCCGGGACAGGGGACGGCACTGAAGCTTTCTTT; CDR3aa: CASSRNSGTGDGTEAFF
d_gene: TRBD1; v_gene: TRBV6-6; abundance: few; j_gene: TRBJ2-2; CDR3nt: TGTGCCAGCATGGACAGGGTGGGGACCGGGGAGCTGTTTTTT; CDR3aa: CASMDRVGTGELFF
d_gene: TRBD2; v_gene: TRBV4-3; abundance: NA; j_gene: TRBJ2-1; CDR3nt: TGCGCCAGCAGCCCCCGACTAGCAGGGTCCCACGGATCCTACAATGAGCAGTTCTTC; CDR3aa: CASSPRLAGSHGSYNEQFF
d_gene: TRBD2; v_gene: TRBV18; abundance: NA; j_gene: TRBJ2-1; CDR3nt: TGTGCCAGCTCACCACCCCTAGCGGAAAACAATGAGCAGTTCTTC; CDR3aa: CASSPPLAENNEQFF
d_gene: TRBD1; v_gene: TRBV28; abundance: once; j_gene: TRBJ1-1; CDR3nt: TGTGCCAGCAGTTCCGACAGGGTCACTGAAGCTTTCTTT; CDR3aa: CASSSDRVTEAFF
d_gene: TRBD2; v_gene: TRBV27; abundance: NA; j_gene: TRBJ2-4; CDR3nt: TGTGCCAGCAGTCGACTAGCGGGGGGATTAGCCAAAAACATTCAGTACTTC; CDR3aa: CASSRLAGGLAKNIQYF
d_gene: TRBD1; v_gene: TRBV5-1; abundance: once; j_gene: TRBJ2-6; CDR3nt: TGCGCCAGCAGCAAAACAGGGGATCCCGCTGGGGCCAACGTCCTGACTTTC; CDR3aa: CASSKTGDPAGANVLTF
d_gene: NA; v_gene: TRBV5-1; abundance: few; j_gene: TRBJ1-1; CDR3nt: TGCGCCAGCAGCTTGGGGGCGCTCACTGAAGCTTTCTTT; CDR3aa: CASSLGALTEAFF
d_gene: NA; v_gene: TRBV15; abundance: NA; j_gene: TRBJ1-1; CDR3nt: TGTGCCACCAGCAGGAGGAGAGGGATGAACACTGAAGCTTTCTTT; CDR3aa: CATSRRRGMNTEAFF
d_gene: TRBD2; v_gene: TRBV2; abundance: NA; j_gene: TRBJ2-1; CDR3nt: TGTGCCAGCAGCGGGACTAGCGGGAGTACCTACAATGAGCAGTTCTTC; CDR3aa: CASSGTSGSTYNEQFF
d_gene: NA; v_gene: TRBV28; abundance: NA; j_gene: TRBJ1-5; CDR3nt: TGTGCCAGCAGTTTAAACATTTCCCCTCAGCCCCAGCATTTT; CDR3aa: CASSLNISPQPQHF
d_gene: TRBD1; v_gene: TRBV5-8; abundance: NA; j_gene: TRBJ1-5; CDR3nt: TGTGCCAGCAGCCATCACAGGGGCTACGATCAGCCCCAGCATTTT; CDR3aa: CASSHHRGYDQPQHF
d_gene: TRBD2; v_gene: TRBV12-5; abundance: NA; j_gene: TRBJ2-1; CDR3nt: TGTGCTAGTGGTCCACCCCGTGGTAGCGGGAGCGATGAGCAGTTCTTC; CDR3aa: CASGPPRGSGSDEQFF
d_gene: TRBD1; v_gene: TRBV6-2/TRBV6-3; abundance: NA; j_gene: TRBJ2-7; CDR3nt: TGTGCCAGCAGTTTCCATGACAGGGGCGAGCAGTACTTC; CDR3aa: CASSFHDRGEQYF
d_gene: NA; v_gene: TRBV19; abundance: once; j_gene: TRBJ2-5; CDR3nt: TGTGCCAGTAGTAAAGACGTAGTGGAGACCCAGTACTTC; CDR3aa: CASSKDVVETQYF
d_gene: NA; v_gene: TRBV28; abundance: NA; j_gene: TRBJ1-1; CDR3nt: TGTGCCAGCAGTCAACACTCCAGGGTAGACACTGAAGCTTTCTTT; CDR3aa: CASSQHSRVDTEAFF
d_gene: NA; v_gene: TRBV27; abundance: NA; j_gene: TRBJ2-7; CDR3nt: TGTGCCAGCAGAGAGATCGGGGGACACGAGCAGTACTTC; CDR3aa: CASREIGGHEQYF
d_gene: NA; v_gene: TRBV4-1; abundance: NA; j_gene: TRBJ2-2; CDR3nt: TGCGCCAGCAGCCAAGATTTAGCCGGGGAGCTGTTTTTT; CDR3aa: CASSQDLAGELFF
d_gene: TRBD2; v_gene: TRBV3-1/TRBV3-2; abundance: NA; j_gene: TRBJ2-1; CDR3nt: TGTGCCAGCAGCCAAGATCGCCCCCCCATCCTAGCGGGAGGGAGCTCCTACAATGAGCAGTTCTTC; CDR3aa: CASSQDRPPILAGGSSYNEQFF
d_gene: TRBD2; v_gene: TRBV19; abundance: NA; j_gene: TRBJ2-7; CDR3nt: TGTGCCAGTAGTATAGACCCGGGAGGAGTCTACGAGCAGTACTTC; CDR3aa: CASSIDPGGVYEQYF
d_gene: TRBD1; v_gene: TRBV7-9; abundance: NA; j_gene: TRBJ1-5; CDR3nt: TGTGCCAGCAGCCTGAACAGGGGTCAGCCCCAGCATTTT; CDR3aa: CASSLNRGQPQHF
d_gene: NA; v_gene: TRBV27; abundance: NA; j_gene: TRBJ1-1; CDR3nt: TGTGCCAGCAGCATAGGGGTGAACACTGAAGCTTTCTTT; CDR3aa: CASSIGVNTEAFF
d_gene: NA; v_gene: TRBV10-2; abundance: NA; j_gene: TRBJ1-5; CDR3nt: TGCGCCAGCAGACCGGACGGGGGTAACAATCAGCCCCAGCATTTT; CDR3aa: CASRPDGGNNQPQHF
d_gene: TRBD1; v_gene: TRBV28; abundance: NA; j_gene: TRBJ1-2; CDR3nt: TGTGCCAGCAGTTCCCCGGGACAGGGAAAAGGGCACGATGGCTACACCTTC; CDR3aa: CASSSPGQGKGHDGYTF
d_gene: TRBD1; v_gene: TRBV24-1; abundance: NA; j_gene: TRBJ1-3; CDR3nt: TGTGCCACCAGTGCCTCCAGGGACAGAGGGGTGATAAACACCATATATTTT; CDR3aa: CATSASRDRGVINTIYF
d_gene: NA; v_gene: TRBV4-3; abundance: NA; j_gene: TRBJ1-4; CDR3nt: TGCGCCAGCAGCCAAGATGCTGGGGCACGGAATGAAAAACTGTTTTTT; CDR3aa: CASSQDAGARNEKLFF
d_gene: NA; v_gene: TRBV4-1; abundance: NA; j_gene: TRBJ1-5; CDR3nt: TGCGCCAGCAGCATTCTACTTAGTGGCAATCAGCCCCAGCATTTT; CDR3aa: CASSILLSGNQPQHF
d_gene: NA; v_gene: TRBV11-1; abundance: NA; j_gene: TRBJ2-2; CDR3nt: TGTGCCAGTGCCGAGACAGGATGGTACTCCGGGGAGCTGTTTTTT; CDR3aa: CASAETGWYSGELFF
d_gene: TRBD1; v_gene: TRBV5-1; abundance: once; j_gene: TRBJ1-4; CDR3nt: TGCGCCAGCAGCTCCACGGGACAGGGGGCACGGGAAAAACTGTTTTTT; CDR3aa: CASSSTGQGAREKLFF